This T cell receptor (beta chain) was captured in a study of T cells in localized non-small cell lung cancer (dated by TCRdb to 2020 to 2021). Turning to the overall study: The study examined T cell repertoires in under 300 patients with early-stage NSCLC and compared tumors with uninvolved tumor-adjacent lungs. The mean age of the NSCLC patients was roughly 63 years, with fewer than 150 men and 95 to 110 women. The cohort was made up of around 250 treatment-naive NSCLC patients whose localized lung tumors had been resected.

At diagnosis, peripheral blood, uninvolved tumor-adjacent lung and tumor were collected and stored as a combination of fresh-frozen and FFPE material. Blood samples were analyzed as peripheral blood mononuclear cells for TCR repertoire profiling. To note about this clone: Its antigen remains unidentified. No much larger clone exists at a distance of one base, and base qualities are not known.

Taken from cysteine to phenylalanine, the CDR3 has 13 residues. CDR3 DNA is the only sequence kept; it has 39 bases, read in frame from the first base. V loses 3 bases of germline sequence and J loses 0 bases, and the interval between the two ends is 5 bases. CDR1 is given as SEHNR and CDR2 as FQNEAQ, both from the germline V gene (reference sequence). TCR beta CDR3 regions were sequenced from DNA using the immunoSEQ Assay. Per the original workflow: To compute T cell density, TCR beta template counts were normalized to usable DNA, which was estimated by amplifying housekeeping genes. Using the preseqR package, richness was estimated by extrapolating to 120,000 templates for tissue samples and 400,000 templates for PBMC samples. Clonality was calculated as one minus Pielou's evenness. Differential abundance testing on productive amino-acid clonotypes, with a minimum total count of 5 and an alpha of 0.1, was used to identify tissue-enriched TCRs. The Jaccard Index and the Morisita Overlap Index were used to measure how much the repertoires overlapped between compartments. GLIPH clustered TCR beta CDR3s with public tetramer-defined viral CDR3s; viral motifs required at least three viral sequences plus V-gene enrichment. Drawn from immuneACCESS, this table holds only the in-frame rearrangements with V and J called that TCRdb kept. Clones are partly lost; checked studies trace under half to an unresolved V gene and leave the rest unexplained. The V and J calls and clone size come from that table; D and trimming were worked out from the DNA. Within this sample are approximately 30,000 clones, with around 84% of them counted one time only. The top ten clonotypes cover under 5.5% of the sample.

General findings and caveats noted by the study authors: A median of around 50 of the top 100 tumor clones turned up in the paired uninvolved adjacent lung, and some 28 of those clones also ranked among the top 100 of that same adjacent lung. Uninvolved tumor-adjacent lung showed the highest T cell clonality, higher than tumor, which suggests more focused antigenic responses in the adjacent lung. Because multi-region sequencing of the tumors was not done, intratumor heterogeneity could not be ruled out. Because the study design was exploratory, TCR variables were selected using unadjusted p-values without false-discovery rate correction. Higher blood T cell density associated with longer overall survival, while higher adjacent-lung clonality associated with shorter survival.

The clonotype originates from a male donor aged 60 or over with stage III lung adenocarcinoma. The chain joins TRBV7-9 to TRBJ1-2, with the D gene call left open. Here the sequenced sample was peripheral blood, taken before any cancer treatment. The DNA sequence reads TGTGCCAGCAGCTTTAAAGCTAACTATGGCTACACCTTC. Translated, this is CASSFKANYGYTF. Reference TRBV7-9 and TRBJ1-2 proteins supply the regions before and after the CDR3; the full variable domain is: DTGVSQNPRHKITKRGQNVTFRCDPISEHNRLYWYRQTLGQGPEFLTYFQNEAQLEKSRLLSDRFSAERPKGSFSTLEIQRTEQGDSAMYLCASSFKANYGYTFGSGTRLTVV.